These 32 T cell receptor beta chains originate from one sample sequenced in a study of CD8 T cells in Susac syndrome. A quantity of about 0.5 to 1 ug RNA underwent reverse transcription using random hexamers. TCRdb recomputed calls from the immunoSEQ multiplex PCR reads with MiXCR, one row per CDR3 protein. This sample yields more than 100,000 distinct CDR3 sequences, of which 80% to 85% are seen a single time; roughly 0.5% belongs to the top ten. The material sequenced was CD8+ T cells from PBMCs. The origin of the receptors is a human donor with multiple sclerosis.

The chain is built from TRBV4-1 and TRBJ2-7; tentatively, D is TRBD1 (6 bases). The germline V and J ends were trimmed by 3 bases and 6 bases, with 15 bases remaining between them. Looked up from germline, CDR1 is MGHRA and CDR2 is YSYEKL. The CDR3 loop spans 14 amino acids. CDR3 bases: TGCGCCAGCAGCCAGGGACAAATGTCGGGCGAGCAGTACTTC. This gives the protein CASSQGQMSGEQYF.

CDR3 amino acids: CASSYRGDRPDTQYF. CDR3 coding DNA: TGTGCCAGCAGTTACAGGGGCGATAGGCCAGATACGCAGTATTTT. The V gene is TRBV7-9, the J gene TRBJ2-3, with 7 bases aligning to TRBD1. V was pared by 6 bases and J by 4 bases, with 10 bases of the junction left unmatched. Germline CDR1 is SEHNR and CDR2 is FQNEAQ (reference sequence). This CDR3 region has 15 residues.

The V gene is TRBV7-9, the J gene TRBJ1-1, with a weak D call TRBD1 (5 bases). V was shortened by 5 bases and J by 7 bases, with 11 bases between the two germline ends. This CDR3 has 12 amino acids. The germline gives CDR1 SEHNR, CDR2 FQNEAQ (reference sequence). DNA for the CDR3: TGTGCCAGCAGCCTCAGGGTCAGTGAAGCTTTCTTT. This sequence encodes CASSLRVSEAFF.

The chain recombines TRBV19 with TRBJ1-4; D gene uncertain. Germline V gene sequence: CDR1 LNHDA, CDR2 SQIVND (reference sequence). With 7 bases removed from V and 6 bases from J, the gap between germline ends came to 15 bases. CDR3 length: 14 amino acids. CDR3 DNA sequence: TGTGCCAGTACCCTTGACCTGGAGGATGAAAAACTGTTTTTT. Its protein product is CASTLDLEDEKLFF.

The chain joins TRBV12-3 or TRBV12-4 to TRBJ1-1, with D unclear. Trimming shortened V by 6 bases and J by 1 base, and 21 bases separated the two germline ends. The CDR3 spans 17 residues. The chain's CDR3 is CASSPRGGMTENTEAFF. The CDR3 nucleotides are TGTGCCAGCAGCCCCCGCGGAGGGATGACCGAGAACACTGAAGCTTTCTTT.

The rearrangement uses TRBV5-6 and TRBJ1-3, with a possible D match to TRBD1 (5 bases). V lost 2 bases and J 11 bases, leaving 20 bases between the germline ends. CDR1 and CDR2 (germline): SGHDT, YYEEEE. CDR3 length: 15 residues. CDR3 sequence: CASSFFARGKGPIYF. The CDR3 DNA sequence: TGTGCCAGCAGCTTCTTTGCTCGGGGGAAGGGTCCCATATATTTT.

The V call is TRBV9, the J call TRBJ1-1; D may be TRBD1 (6 bases). This CDR3 spans 16 amino acids. Trimming shortened V by 0 bases and J by 2 bases, and 14 bases separated the two germline ends. Germline CDR1 SGDLS, CDR2 YYNGEE. CDR3 bases: TGTGCCAGCAGCGTAGCTCCTGAGACAGGCAACACTGAAGCTTTCTTT. It is translated as CASSVAPETGNTEAFF.

This chain joins TRBV19 and TRBJ1-1; TRBD1 matches 10 bases. The V gene's germline CDR1 is LNHDA and CDR2 SQIVND (reference sequence). The CDR3 totals 18 residues. The V and J ends lost 1 base and 0 bases, in that order; junction bases with no gene match: 8. CDR3 nucleotides: TGTGCCAGTAGTATAGGTCTCTTCGACAGGGGGCTGAACACTGAAGCTTTCTTT. The encoded protein is CASSIGLFDRGLNTEAFF.

The gene calls are TRBV5-1 and TRBJ1-2; 7 bases align to TRBD1. Trimming at V came to 0 bases and at J to 2 bases, leaving 10 bases not matched to a gene. CDR3 length equals 17 residues. The germline gives CDR1 SGHRS, CDR2 YFSETQ. DNA for the CDR3: TGCGCCAGCAGCTTGGGGACCCGGGACAGAAGAAACTATGGCTACACCTTC. This gives the protein CASSLGTRDRRNYGYTF.

This chain joins TRBV13 and TRBJ2-1; TRBD1 matches at 10 bases. CDR1 and CDR2 (germline): PRHDT, FYEKMQ (reference sequence). The V segment lost 5 bases and the J segment 8 bases; nucleotides outside the gene matches: 6. The CDR3 is 14 amino acids. The CDR3 is CASSPPGQGHEQFF. For the CDR3, the DNA is TGTGCCAGCAGCCCCCCGGGACAGGGGCATGAGCAGTTCTTC. Full variable domain (rest looked up from reference TRBV13 and TRBJ2-1): AAGVIQSPRHLIKEKRETATLKCYPIPRHDTVYWYQQGPGQDPQFLISFYEKMQSDKGSIPDRFSAQQFSDYHSELNMSSLELGDSALYFCASSPPGQGHEQFFGPGTRLTVL.

The V call is TRBV7-8, the J call TRBJ2-1; 12 bases are a match to TRBD2. This CDR3 contains 15 residues. Trimming removed 5 bases from V and 8 bases from J; junction bases left unmatched: 7. Germline lookup yields CDR1 SGHVS and CDR2 FQNEAQ. The CDR3 bases are TGTGCCAGCAGCCGACTAGCGGGGGCCGGAGATGAGCAGTTCTTC. Translation: CASSRLAGAGDEQFF.

CDR3 DNA: TGTGCCAGCAGTGAATCGCAGTACCAGTTTTACGAGCAGTACTTC. Amino acids: CASSESQYQFYEQYF. The chain couples TRBV2 to TRBJ2-7; D is unresolved. The germline V gene has CDR1 SNHLY and CDR2 FYNNEI. This CDR3 contains 15 residues. Trimming left V 2 bases short and J 4 bases short, with 15 bases between.

J is TRBJ1-4 and V is TRBV7-2; TRBD1 matches at 7 bases. Germline-derived CDR1 and CDR2 are SGHTA and FQGNSA. The CDR3 is 18 residues long. With 4 bases clipped from V and 2 bases from J, the junction kept 13 bases outside the gene matches. CDR3 bases: TGTGCCAGCAGCTCCTACAGGGGTGTGGGCGCGACTAATGAAAAACTGTTTTTT. The encoded protein is CASSSYRGVGATNEKLFF.

The genes are TRBV4-1 and TRBJ1-4; 7 positions match TRBD1. CDR3 length: 16 amino acids. Germline trimming cut 2 bases from V and 3 bases from J; bases unmatched to any gene: 6. The germline CDR1 and CDR2 sequences are MGHRA and YSYEKL. For the CDR3, the DNA is TGCGCCAGCAGCCAACTGGACAGGAGTTCTAATGAAAAACTGTTTTTT. Its translation: CASSQLDRSSNEKLFF.

J is TRBJ2-2 and V is TRBV5-4; perhaps TRBD1 as D (6 bases). V gave up 9 bases and J gave up 3 bases, with 18 bases separating them. The germline V gene has CDR1 SGHNT and CDR2 YYREEE (reference sequence). The CDR3 covers 15 residues. The CDR3 spells CATRDGGLDTGELFF. The DNA of the CDR3 is TGTGCCACCCGTGATGGGGGCTTAGACACCGGGGAGCTGTTTTTT.

This clonotype appeared a single time. The chain links TRBV5-8 to TRBJ1-5; 7 positions agree with TRBD1. The CDR3 sequence is 13 residues long. After removal of 2 bases from V and 6 bases from J, the junction contained 2 bases not matched to a gene. The germline gives CDR1 SGHTS, CDR2 YDEGEE. CDR3 sequence (DNA): TGTGCCAGCAGCTTCGCAGGGGGTCAGCCCCAGCATTTT. Protein sequence: CASSFAGGQPQHF.

The rearrangement joins TRBV12-5 to TRBJ1-1, with 8 bases that match TRBD1. Trimming removed 8 bases from V and 3 bases from J; junction bases left unmatched: 14. The CDR3 length is 16 residues. Germline CDR1 reads LGHNT; CDR2 reads FRNRAP. CDR3 protein: CASLRAPQGQDTEAFF. Here the CDR3 DNA reads TGTGCTAGTTTACGGGCCCCACAGGGACAGGACACTGAAGCTTTCTTT.

This chain uses TRBV6-2 or TRBV6-3 with TRBJ2-1; 10 bases fit TRBD2. This CDR3 comprises 16 residues. V gave up 6 bases and J gave up 7 bases; unmatched junction bases: 12. CDR1 is MNHEY, CDR2 SVGEGT, per germline. This chain's CDR3 is CASSEPGLAQLNEQFF. Written as DNA, the CDR3 is TGTGCCAGCAGCGAACCGGGACTAGCGCAATTAAATGAGCAGTTCTTC.

The V call is TRBV27, the J call TRBJ1-2; possibly TRBD1 for D (5 bases). This CDR3 region has 13 residues. V lost 5 bases and J lost 2, with 9 bases in between. Germline loops: CDR1 MNHEY, CDR2 SMNVEV (reference sequence). CDR3 sequence: CASSLGLNYGYTF. Written as DNA, the CDR3 is TGTGCCAGCAGTCTGGGACTAAACTATGGCTACACCTTC.

This clonotype was counted once. This chain links TRBV27 with TRBJ1-2; perhaps TRBD1 as D (6 bases). The germline V gene encodes CDR1 MNHEY and CDR2 SMNVEV (reference sequence). This CDR3 comprises 15 residues. The V end lost 1 base, the J end lost 6 bases, and 15 bases lay between the germline ends. CDR3 loop: CASSLWGGGNDGYTF. The CDR3 nucleotides read TGTGCCAGCAGTTTATGGGGGGGCGGGAATGATGGCTACACCTTC.

The chain recombines TRBV23-1 with TRBJ2-7; D remains unclear. TRBV23-1 has ORF status, its function being uncertain. The CDR3 runs 13 residues. V lost 2 bases and J 3 bases, leaving 8 bases between the germline ends. DNA for the CDR3: TGCGCCAGCAGTCAACTAGTGATCTACGAGCAGTACGTC. The encoded protein is CASSQLVIYEQYV.

V and J are TRBV6-1 and TRBJ1-1, with TRBD1 identical over 7 bases. Germline CDR1 is MNHNS and CDR2 is SASEGT. CDR3 size: 13 residues. V gave up 4 bases and J gave up 4 bases; unmatched junction bases: 3. The CDR3 is CASSGTGATEAFF. Here the CDR3 DNA reads TGTGCCAGCAGTGGTACAGGGGCCACTGAAGCTTTCTTT.

With regard to this clonotype: Germline and junction disagree at one end, which may indicate a read error. This chain uses TRBV5-6 with TRBJ2-1; no firm D call. Germline lookup yields CDR1 SGHDT and CDR2 YYEEEE. The CDR3 has 13 amino acids. CDR3 protein: CASRLGKYNEQFF. The CDR3, as DNA: TGTGCCAGCAGATTGGGGAAGTACAATGAGCAGTTCTTC.

This clonotype was picked up one time. The chain links TRBV5-4 to TRBJ1-2; the match to TRBD1 covers 8 bases. From germline, CDR1 is SGHNT and CDR2 YYREEE (reference sequence). This CDR3 comprises 14 residues. The V gene end was trimmed by 6 bases and the J gene end by 5 bases; junction bases not matched to a gene: 9. CDR3: CASTQDRGPYGYTF. For the CDR3, the DNA is TGTGCCAGCACCCAAGACAGGGGCCCGTATGGCTACACCTTC. The variable domain in full, with the rest retrieved from reference TRBV5-4 and TRBJ1-2, is ETGVTQSPTHLIKTRGQQVTLRCSSQSGHNTVSWYQQALGQGPQFIFQYYREEENGRGNFPPRFSGLQFPNYSSELNVNALELDDSALYLCASTQDRGPYGYTFGSGTRLTVV.

CDR3 region: CASSHPRGNTEAFF. Here the CDR3 DNA reads TGTGCCAGCAGCCACCCTAGGGGGAACACTGAAGCTTTCTTT. The chain couples TRBV7-9 to TRBJ1-1; D may be TRBD1 (5 bases). The CDR3 is made up of 14 amino acids. Between the trimmed V and J ends, which lost 5 bases and 1 base, there was a span of 11 bases. The germline V gene has CDR1 SEHNR and CDR2 FQNEAQ (reference sequence). Using reference TRBV7-9 and TRBJ1-1 for the parts outside the CDR3, the full variable domain is DTGVSQNPRHKITKRGQNVTFRCDPISEHNRLYWYRQTLGQGPEFLTYFQNEAQLEKSRLLSDRFSAERPKGSFSTLEIQRTEQGDSAMYLCASSHPRGNTEAFFGQGTRLTVV.

The chain links TRBV9 to TRBJ2-3; 10 nucleotides line up with TRBD2. Per germline, CDR1 SGDLS and CDR2 YYNGEE. The trim removed 3 bases at V and 0 bases at J, leaving 1 base unmatched. CDR3 length: 15 amino acids. The CDR3 reads CASSATSGSTDTQYF. In DNA form, the CDR3 reads TGTGCCAGCAGCGCGACTAGCGGGAGCACAGATACGCAGTATTTT.

This rearrangement joins TRBV19 to TRBJ2-1; D remains unclear. Deletions cut 1 base from V and 10 bases from J, with 8 bases between. CDR3 length: 12 amino acids. The germline V gene has CDR1 LNHDA and CDR2 SQIVND (reference sequence). For the CDR3, the DNA is TGTGCCAGTAGTATAGGGGCTGACGAGCAGTTCTTC. It specifies CASSIGADEQFF.

This chain joins TRBV5-6 and TRBJ1-2; D is possibly TRBD1 (6 bases). V was pared by 2 bases and J by 10 bases, with 21 bases between. Germline values: CDR1 SGHDT, CDR2 YYEEEE. This CDR3 has 15 amino acids. Written as DNA, the CDR3 is TGTGCCAGCAGCTTCCCGACAGGAGACCCGATCGCCTACACCTTC. Encoded protein: CASSFPTGDPIAYTF.

V is TRBV13 and J is TRBJ1-1, with D possibly TRBD1 on 5 matching bases. The ends were cut back, 6 bases at V and 6 bases at J, with 11 bases in the middle. The CDR3 length is 12 residues. Germline CDR1 and CDR2: PRHDT and FYEKMQ (reference sequence). The CDR3 loop reads CASSVSGAEAFF. DNA of the CDR3: TGTGCCAGCAGTGTCTCGGGGGCTGAAGCTTTCTTT.

The chain is built from TRBV4-1 and TRBJ2-7; 9 bases are a match to TRBD1. Germline values: CDR1 MGHRA, CDR2 YSYEKL. V dropped 2 bases and J dropped 2; count of bases not matched to a gene: 4. The length of the CDR3 is 15 residues. CDR3 nucleotides: TGCGCCAGCAGCCAACGGACAGGGGACCCCTACGAGCAGTACTTC. As protein: CASSQRTGDPYEQYF.

The V and J genes are TRBV14 and TRBJ1-6; D gene ambiguous. This CDR3 region has 16 residues. Germline V gene lookup returns CDR1 SGHDN and CDR2 FVKESK. The V end was cut by 5 bases, the J end by 0 bases, with 11 bases between. Here the CDR3 DNA reads TGTGCCAGCAGCTTTGACCGGAGCTCCTATAATTCACCCCTCCACTTT. Its translation is CASSFDRSSYNSPLHF.

V and J are TRBV19 and TRBJ1-5; no reliable D call. With 4 bases removed from V and 1 base from J, the gap between germline ends came to 14 bases. The CDR3 loop spans 16 amino acids. Germline CDR1 LNHDA, CDR2 SQIVND (reference sequence). The CDR3 is CASSSSAGRSNQPQHF. DNA for the CDR3: TGTGCCAGTAGTAGCTCGGCGGGGAGAAGCAATCAGCCCCAGCATTTT.